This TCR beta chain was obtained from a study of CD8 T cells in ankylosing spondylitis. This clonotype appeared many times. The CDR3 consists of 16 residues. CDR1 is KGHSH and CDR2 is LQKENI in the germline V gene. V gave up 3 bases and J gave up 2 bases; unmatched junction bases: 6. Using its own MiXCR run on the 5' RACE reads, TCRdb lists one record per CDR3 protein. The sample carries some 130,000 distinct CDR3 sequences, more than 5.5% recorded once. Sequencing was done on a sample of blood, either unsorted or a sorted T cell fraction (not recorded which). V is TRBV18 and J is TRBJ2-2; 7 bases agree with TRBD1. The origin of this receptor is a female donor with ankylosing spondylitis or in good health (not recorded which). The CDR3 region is CASSPAGTANTGELFF. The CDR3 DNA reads TGTGCCAGCTCACCCGCCGGGACAGCCAACACCGGGGAGCTGTTTTTT.